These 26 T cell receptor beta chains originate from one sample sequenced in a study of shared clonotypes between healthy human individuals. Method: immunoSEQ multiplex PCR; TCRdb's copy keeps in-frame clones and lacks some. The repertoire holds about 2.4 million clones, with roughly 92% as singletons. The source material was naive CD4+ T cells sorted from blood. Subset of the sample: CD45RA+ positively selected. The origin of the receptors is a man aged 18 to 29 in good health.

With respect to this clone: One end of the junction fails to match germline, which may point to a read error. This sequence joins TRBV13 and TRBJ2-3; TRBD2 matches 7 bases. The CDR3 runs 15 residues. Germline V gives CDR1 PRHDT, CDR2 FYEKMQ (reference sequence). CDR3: CANSLGGRASDTQYF. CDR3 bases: TGTGCCAACAGCTTGGGTGGGAGGGCCTCGGATACGCAGTATTTT. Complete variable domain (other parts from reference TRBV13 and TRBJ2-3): AAGVIQSPRHLIKEKRETATLKCYPIPRHDTVYWYQQGPGQDPQFLISFYEKMQSDKGSIPDRFSAQQFSDYHSELNMSSLELGDSALYFCANSLGGRASDTQYFGPGTRLTVL.

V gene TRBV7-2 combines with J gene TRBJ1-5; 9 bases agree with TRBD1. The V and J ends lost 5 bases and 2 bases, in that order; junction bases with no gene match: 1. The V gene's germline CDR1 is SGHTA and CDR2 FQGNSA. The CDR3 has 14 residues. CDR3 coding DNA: TGTGCCAGCAGCCACAGGGGGCGCAATCAGCCCCAGCATTTT. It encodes CASSHRGRNQPQHF.

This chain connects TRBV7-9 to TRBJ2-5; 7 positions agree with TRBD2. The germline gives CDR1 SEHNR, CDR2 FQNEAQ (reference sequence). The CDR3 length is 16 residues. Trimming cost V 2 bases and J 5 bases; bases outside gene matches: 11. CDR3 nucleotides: TGTGCCAGCAGCTTACGGAGAGGGGAGGGCGGGGAGACCCAGTACTTC. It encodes CASSLRRGEGGETQYF. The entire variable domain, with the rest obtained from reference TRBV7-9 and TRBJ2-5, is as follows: DTGVSQNPRHKITKRGQNVTFRCDPISEHNRLYWYRQTLGQGPEFLTYFQNEAQLEKSRLLSDRFSAERPKGSFSTLEIQRTEQGDSAMYLCASSLRRGEGGETQYFGPGTRLLVL.

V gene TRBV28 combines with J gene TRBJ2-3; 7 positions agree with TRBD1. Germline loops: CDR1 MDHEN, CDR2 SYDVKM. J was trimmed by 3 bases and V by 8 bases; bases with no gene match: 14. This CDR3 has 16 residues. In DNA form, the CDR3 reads TGTGCCAGCCTGCAAGGGGGCGCATTTGGAACAGATACGCAGTATTTT. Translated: CASLQGGAFGTDTQYF.

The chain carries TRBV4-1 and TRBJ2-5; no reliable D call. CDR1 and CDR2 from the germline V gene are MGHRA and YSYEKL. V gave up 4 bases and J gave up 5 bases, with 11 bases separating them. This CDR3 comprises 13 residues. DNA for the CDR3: TGCGCCAGCAGCCGAGCAGTGGGGGAGACCCAGTACTTC. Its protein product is CASSRAVGETQYF.

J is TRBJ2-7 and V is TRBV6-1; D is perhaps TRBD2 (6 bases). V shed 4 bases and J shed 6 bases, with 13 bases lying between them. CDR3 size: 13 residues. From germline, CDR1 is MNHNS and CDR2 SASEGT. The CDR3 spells CASSVSGLGEQYF. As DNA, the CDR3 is TGTGCCAGCAGTGTTTCGGGACTGGGCGAGCAGTACTTC.

CDR3 DNA sequence: TGTGCCAGCAGCTTTCTCTCCGGGACAGACTTTAATTCACCCCTCCACTTT. The encoded protein is CASSFLSGTDFNSPLHF. The chain has TRBV5-8 and TRBJ1-6, with TRBD1 identical over 7 bases. CDR3 length: 17 residues. V trimming: 2 bases; J trimming: 6 bases; junction bases outside the gene matches: 11. The germline gives CDR1 SGHTS, CDR2 YDEGEE.

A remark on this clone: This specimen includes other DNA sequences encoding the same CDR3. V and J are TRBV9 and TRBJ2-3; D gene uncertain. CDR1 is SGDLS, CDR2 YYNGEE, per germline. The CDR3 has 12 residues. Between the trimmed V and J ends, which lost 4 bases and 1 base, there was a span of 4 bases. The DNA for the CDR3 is TGTGCCAGCAGCCCAGGCACAGATACGCAGTATTTT. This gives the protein CASSPGTDTQYF.

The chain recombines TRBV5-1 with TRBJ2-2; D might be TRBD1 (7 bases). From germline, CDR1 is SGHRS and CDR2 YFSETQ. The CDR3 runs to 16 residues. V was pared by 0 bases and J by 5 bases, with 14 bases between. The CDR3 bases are TGCGCCAGCAGCTTGGCTCAGCAGGGGGGAACCGGGGAGCTGTTTTTT. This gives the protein CASSLAQQGGTGELFF.

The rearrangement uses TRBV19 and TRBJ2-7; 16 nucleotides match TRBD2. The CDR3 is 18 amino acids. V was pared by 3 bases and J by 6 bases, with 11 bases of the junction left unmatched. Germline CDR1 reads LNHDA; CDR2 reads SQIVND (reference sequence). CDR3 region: CASSIGTSGRAVAGEQYF. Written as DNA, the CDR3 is TGTGCCAGTAGTATCGGGACTAGCGGGAGGGCCGTGGCTGGCGAGCAGTACTTC.

The CDR3 sequence is CASSYLEKLFF. The DNA for the CDR3 is TGTGCCAGCAGTTACTTAGAAAAACTGTTTTTT. This rearrangement joins TRBV6-6 to TRBJ1-4; D is unresolved. From germline, CDR1 is MNHNY and CDR2 SVGAGI (reference sequence). The CDR3 sequence is 11 residues long. Between the trimmed V and J ends, which lost 1 base and 8 bases, there was a span of 2 bases.

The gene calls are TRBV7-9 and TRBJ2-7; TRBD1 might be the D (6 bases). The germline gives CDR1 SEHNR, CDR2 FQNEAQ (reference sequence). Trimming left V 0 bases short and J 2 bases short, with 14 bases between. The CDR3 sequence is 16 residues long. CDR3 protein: CASSLAYGTLTYEQYF. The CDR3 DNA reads TGTGCCAGCAGCTTAGCGTATGGGACACTTACCTACGAGCAGTACTTC.

The CDR3 reads CATKGLETDTQYF. In nucleotides, the CDR3 is TGTGCCACCAAGGGACTAGAAACCGATACGCAGTATTTT. The rearrangement links TRBV27 to TRBJ2-3; the match to TRBD2 covers 8 bases. The CDR3 is made up of 13 amino acids. The germline V gene has CDR1 MNHEY and CDR2 SMNVEV (reference sequence). The J segment lost 6 bases and the V segment lost 10 bases, leaving 9 bases of the junction unmatched.

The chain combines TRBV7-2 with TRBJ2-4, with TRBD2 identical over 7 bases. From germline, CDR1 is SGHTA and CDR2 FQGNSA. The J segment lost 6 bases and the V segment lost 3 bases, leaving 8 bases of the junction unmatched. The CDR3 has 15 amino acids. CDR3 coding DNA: TGTGCCAGCAGCTTGAGGAGCGGGACCTCAAACATTCAGTACTTC. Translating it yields CASSLRSGTSNIQYF.

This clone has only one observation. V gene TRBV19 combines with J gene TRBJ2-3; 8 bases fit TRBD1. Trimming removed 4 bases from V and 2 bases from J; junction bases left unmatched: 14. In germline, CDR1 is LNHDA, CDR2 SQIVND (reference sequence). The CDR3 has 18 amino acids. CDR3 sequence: CASSTFFRTGGDTDTQYF. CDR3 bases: TGTGCCAGTAGTACATTCTTTAGAACAGGGGGAGACACAGATACGCAGTATTTT.

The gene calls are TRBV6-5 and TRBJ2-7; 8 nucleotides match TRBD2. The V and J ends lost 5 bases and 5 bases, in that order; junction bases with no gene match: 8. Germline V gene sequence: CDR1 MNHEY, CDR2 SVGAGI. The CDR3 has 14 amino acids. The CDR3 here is CASSPGLATHEQYF. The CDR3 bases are TGTGCCAGCAGTCCCGGACTAGCAACCCACGAGCAGTACTTC.

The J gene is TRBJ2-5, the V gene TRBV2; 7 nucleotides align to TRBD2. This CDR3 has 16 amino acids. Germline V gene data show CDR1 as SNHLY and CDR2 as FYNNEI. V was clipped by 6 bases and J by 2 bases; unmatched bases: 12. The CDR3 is CASRSGTSVPQETQYF. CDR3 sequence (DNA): TGTGCCAGCAGGTCAGGTACTAGCGTCCCACAAGAGACCCAGTACTTC.

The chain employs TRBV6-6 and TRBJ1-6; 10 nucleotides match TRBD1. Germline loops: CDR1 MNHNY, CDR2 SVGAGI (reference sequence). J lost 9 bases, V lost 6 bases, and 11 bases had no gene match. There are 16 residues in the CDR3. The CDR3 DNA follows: TGTGCCAGCAGCTCCGGGACAGGACAGGGGGGTTCACCCCTCCACTTT. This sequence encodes CASSSGTGQGGSPLHF.

CDR3 in amino acids: CASSEYSGSEAFF. The DNA of the CDR3 is TGTGCCAGCAGTGAATATTCTGGCAGTGAAGCTTTCTTT. The rearrangement uses TRBV25-1 and TRBJ1-1; D is uncertain. This CDR3 is built from 13 residues. The V gene's germline CDR1 is MGHDK and CDR2 SYGVNS. Trimming took 0 bases from V and 7 from J, leaving 9 bases between them.

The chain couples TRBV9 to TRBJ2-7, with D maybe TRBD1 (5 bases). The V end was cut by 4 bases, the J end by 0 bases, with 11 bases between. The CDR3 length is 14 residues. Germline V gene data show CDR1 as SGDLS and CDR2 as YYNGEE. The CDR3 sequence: CASSPWGSSYEQYF. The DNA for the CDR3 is TGTGCCAGCAGCCCCTGGGGCAGCTCCTACGAGCAGTACTTC.

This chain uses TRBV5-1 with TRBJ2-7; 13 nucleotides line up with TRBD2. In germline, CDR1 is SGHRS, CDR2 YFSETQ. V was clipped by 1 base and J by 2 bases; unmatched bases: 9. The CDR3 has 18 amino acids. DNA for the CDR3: TGCGCCAGCAGCTTGCTCACTAGCGGGGGGGGTGACCCCTACGAGCAGTACTTC. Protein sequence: CASSLLTSGGGDPYEQYF.

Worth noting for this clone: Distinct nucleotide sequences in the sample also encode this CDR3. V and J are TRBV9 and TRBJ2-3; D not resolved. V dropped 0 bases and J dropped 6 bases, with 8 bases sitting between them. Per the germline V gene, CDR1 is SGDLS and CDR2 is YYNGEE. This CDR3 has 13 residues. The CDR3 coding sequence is TGTGCCAGCAGCGTAGATCGTACCGATACGCAGTATTTT. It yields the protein CASSVDRTDTQYF.

The DNA for the CDR3 is TGCGCCAGCAGCGTGTGGGGTCGGGGTGCAACTAATGAAAAACTGTTTTTT. Its protein product is CASSVWGRGATNEKLFF. The genes are TRBV5-1 and TRBJ1-4; no clear D gene. Germline V gene data show CDR1 as SGHRS and CDR2 as YFSETQ. The CDR3 has 17 amino acids. V was clipped by 4 bases and J by 0 bases, with 16 bases between them.

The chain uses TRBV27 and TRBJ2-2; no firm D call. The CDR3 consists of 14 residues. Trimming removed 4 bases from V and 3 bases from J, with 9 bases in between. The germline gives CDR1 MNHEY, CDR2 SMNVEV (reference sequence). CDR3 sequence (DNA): TGTGCCAGCAGTTCCCTCCCGGACACCGGGGAGCTGTTTTTT. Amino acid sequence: CASSSLPDTGELFF.

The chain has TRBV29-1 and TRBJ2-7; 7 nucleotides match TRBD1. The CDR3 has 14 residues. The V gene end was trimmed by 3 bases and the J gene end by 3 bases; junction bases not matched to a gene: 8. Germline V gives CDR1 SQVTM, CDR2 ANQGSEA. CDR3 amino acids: CSVELTGTDYEQYF. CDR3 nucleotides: TGCAGCGTTGAGCTTACCGGGACAGACTACGAGCAGTACTTC.

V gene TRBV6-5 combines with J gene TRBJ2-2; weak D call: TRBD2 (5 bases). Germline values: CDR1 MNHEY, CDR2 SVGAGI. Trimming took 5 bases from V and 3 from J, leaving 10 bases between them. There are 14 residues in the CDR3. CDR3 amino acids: CASSPRGDTGELFF. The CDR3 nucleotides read TGTGCCAGCAGTCCCCGGGGAGACACCGGGGAGCTGTTTTTT.